This entry features one TCR beta chain sequence. Its cognate antigen is unknown. The method was immunoSEQ multiplex PCR; TCRdb's version includes in-frame clones alone and lacks a portion of them. The table records about 820,000 clones, about 91% of them present only once. The data belong to a study of shared clonotypes between healthy human individuals. Study in general: Each donor had three CD4 naive, three CD4 memory, two CD8 naive and one CD8 memory plate. The study, taken as a whole, reports: The generation probabilities recorded for non-shared clonotypes fell below those of clonotypes shared by all four donors. As a rule, naive subsets had a larger estimated richness than memory subsets.

Naive CD8 cells lacked CD45RO and underwent positive selection for CCR7, leaving out terminally differentiated effector memory CD45RA+ cells. Donors included only healthy HIV-negative adults lacking recent acute infections or vaccinations. Germline loops: CDR1 MNHEY, CDR2 SMNVEV (reference sequence). Germline trimming cut 5 bases from V and 2 bases from J; bases unmatched to any gene: 0. The CDR3 runs 13 residues. The chain is built from TRBV27 and TRBJ2-7, with TRBD1 matching 10 bases. The sequence came from a man between 25 and 39 years old in good health. Sequenced input: naive CD8+ T cells sorted from blood. CDR3 loop: CASSGTGAYEQYF. CDR3 nucleotide sequence: TGTGCCAGCAGTGGGACAGGGGCCTACGAGCAGTACTTC.